The present entry profiles one T cell receptor (beta chain) with its context. As handled by the study authors: Scientists estimated how many nucleated cells there were by amplifying reference gene primers. Measured with immunoSEQ multiplex PCR; TCRdb has only the in-frame clones, and not every one. Clonal size and the V and J genes are those of that table, whereas D and trimming came from the DNA. Of about 260,000 clones in the sample, less than 85% were seen once. These data originate in a study of blood T cell repertoires in COVID-19. Study-level information: Some COVID-19 samples were acute and others convalescent; all came from the United States, Italy and Spain. PBMCs, B-cell-depleted T cells, or T cells provided the cDNA or gDNA that made up the material.

The TCR was taken from a man aged 55 to 70 who had recovered from COVID-19. Sequencing was carried out using peripheral blood.

CDR3 sequence reads: CASSDSGLSYNEQFF. As DNA, the CDR3 is TGTGCCAGCAGCGATAGCGGGCTCTCCTACAATGAGCAGTTCTTC. This chain uses TRBV5-8 with TRBJ2-1; TRBD2 matches 7 bases. The CDR3 runs 15 residues. Looked up from germline, CDR1 is SGHTS and CDR2 is YDEGEE. V gave up 4 bases and J gave up 0 bases; unmatched junction bases: 4.